Listed below are T cell receptor beta chains from one sample, sequenced in a study of Graves' ophthalmopathy and Graves' hyperthyroidism. TCRdb re-called the multiplex PCR reads with MiXCR, one entry per CDR3 protein. This table has over a million distinct CDR3 sequences, 35% to 40% appearing once. The sequenced sample was peripheral blood or thyroid tissue (not recorded which). These receptors all stem from an adult man with Graves' hyperthyroidism. The CDR3 runs from the conserved cysteine through the conserved F or W. D genes are given only for firm matches. Clone size is not always given. Where it is, it says once, few, many or a class for expanded clones.

TRBD1,TRBJ1-4,few,TRBV11-2,CASSRTTGLDKLFF,TGTGCCAGCAGCCGCACGACAGGGTTAGACAAACTGTTTTTT
TRBD1,TRBJ1-5,.,TRBV7-2,CASSPGPRGSQHF,TGTGCCAGCAGCCCTGGGCCCAGGGGGTCCCAGCATTTT
.,TRBJ1-5,.,TRBV7-2,CASSLAPQSAPQHF,TGTGCCAGCAGCTTGGCCCCCCAATCGGCGCCCCAGCATTTT
.,TRBJ1-2,many,TRBV29-1,CSVGTGTDYGYTF,TGCAGCGTTGGGACGGGCACCGATTATGGCTACACCTTC
TRBD1,TRBJ2-6,once,TRBV24-1,CATSDAGQGPGANVLTF,TGTGCCACCAGTGATGCCGGACAGGGGCCCGGGGCCAACGTCCTGACTTTC
.,TRBJ2-7,many,TRBV4-3,CASSQAIGGYEQYF,TGCGCCAGCAGCCAAGCGATCGGAGGCTACGAGCAGTACTTC
.,TRBJ2-7,many,TRBV5-1,CASSLAAGTPSDYEQYF,TGCGCCAGCAGCTTGGCCGCAGGGACTCCCTCGGATTACGAGCAGTACTTC
.,TRBJ2-7,.,TRBV20-1,CSARVRGRPYEQYF,TGCAGTGCTAGAGTTCGGGGTAGACCTTACGAGCAGTACTTC
TRBD1,TRBJ2-5,.,TRBV12-3/TRBV12-4,CASSFDRGQRETQYF,TGTGCCAGCAGTTTTGACAGGGGGCAGCGGGAGACCCAGTACTTC
.,TRBJ1-6,.,TRBV6-5,CASSYRGAGSSYNSPLHF,TGTGCCAGCAGTTACCGGGGGGCAGGGAGCTCCTATAATTCACCCCTCCACTTT
.,TRBJ1-5,few,TRBV4-3,CASSQALGLTLSNQPQHF,TGCGCCAGCAGCCAAGCCTTGGGCCTCACCCTCAGCAATCAGCCCCAGCATTTT
TRBD1,TRBJ2-2,.,TRBV5-1,CASSLDQDRDWTGELFF,TGCGCCAGCAGCTTGGACCAAGACAGGGATTGGACCGGGGAGCTGTTTTTT
.,TRBJ1-1,.,TRBV20-1,CSARVGRRGDTEAFF,TGCAGTGCTAGAGTAGGTCGGCGGGGGGACACTGAAGCTTTCTTT
.,TRBJ1-2,.,TRBV10-2,CASHASGQRENYGYTF,TGTGCCAGCCACGCCTCGGGGCAGAGAGAAAACTATGGCTACACCTTC
TRBD1,TRBJ2-5,.,TRBV7-2,CASSTGQGAETQYF,TGTGCCAGCAGCACAGGACAGGGGGCAGAGACCCAGTACTTC
TRBD1,TRBJ2-5,many,TRBV29-1,CSVRQGKETQYF,TGCAGCGTCCGACAGGGAAAAGAGACCCAGTACTTC
TRBD2,TRBJ2-7,.,TRBV20-1,CSATTPSGAVYEQYF,TGCAGTGCTACTACGCCTAGCGGGGCGGTATACGAGCAGTACTTC
.,TRBJ1-5,many,TRBV12-3/TRBV12-4,CASSSDSFFLPQHF,TGTGCCAGCAGTTCCGACTCGTTCTTTTTGCCCCAGCATTTT
TRBD2,TRBJ2-7,.,TRBV29-1,CSEGTSGHYEQYF,TGCAGCGAAGGGACTAGCGGGCACTACGAGCAGTACTTC
.,TRBJ2-7,.,TRBV20-1,CSARFPTGRPYEQYF,TGCAGTGCTAGATTCCCGACAGGTCGCCCCTACGAGCAGTACTTC
.,TRBJ1-2,.,TRBV11-1,CASTLSQTFRGYTF,TGTGCCAGTACCCTCAGTCAAACCTTCAGGGGCTACACCTTC
.,TRBJ1-5,many,TRBV12-3/TRBV12-4,CASSIAGTGSNQPQHF,TGTGCCAGCAGCATTGCCGGGACGGGGAGCAATCAGCCCCAGCATTTT
.,TRBJ2-5,few,TRBV6-6,CASSSTQGLGTQYF,TGTGCCAGCAGTTCGACTCAGGGGTTGGGGACCCAGTACTTC
.,TRBJ2-5,many,TRBV24-1,CATSDSTPKRGETQYF,TGTGCCACCAGTGACTCAACCCCGAAACGAGGGGAGACCCAGTACTTC
TRBD1,TRBJ1-3,few,TRBV20-1,CSARALGTASGNTIYF,TGCAGTGCTAGAGCGCTAGGGACAGCTTCTGGAAACACCATATATTTT
TRBD2,TRBJ2-5,.,TRBV10-3,CATVRAGGGPRQETQYF,TGTGCCACCGTTAGGGCCGGCGGGGGACCCCGACAAGAGACCCAGTACTTC
.,TRBJ2-7,.,TRBV5-6,CASSLAAIPHEQYF,TGTGCCAGCAGCTTGGCGGCAATTCCCCACGAGCAGTACTTC
.,TRBJ1-2,.,TRBV29-1,CSVEGMVGGYTF,TGCAGCGTTGAAGGGATGGTAGGGGGCTACACCTTC
.,TRBJ2-3,.,TRBV5-4,CASSLVGYTDTQYF,TGTGCCAGCAGCTTGGTCGGTTACACAGATACGCAGTATTTT
TRBD1,TRBJ1-2,many,TRBV7-8,CASSLEGTGNYGYTF,TGTGCCAGCAGCTTAGAAGGGACAGGGAACTATGGCTACACCTTC
TRBD1,TRBJ2-7,many,TRBV7-7,CASSPGQGSAEQYF,TGTGCCAGCAGCCCGGGACAGGGATCTGCCGAGCAGTACTTC
.,TRBJ1-6,many,TRBV9,CASSADQNSPLHF,TGTGCCAGCAGCGCGGACCAAAATTCACCCCTCCACTTT
.,TRBJ1-2,many,TRBV19,CASTSPGDANYGYTF,TGTGCCAGTACTTCACCCGGGGACGCGAACTATGGCTACACCTTC
TRBD2,TRBJ2-5,.,TRBV29-1,CSVEIPLAGSQETQYF,TGCAGCGTTGAAATACCTTTAGCGGGAAGCCAAGAGACCCAGTACTTC
.,TRBJ1-6,many,TRBV29-1,CSVAEQNNSPLHF,TGCAGCGTCGCGGAACAGAATAATTCACCCCTCCACTTT
TRBD2,TRBJ2-7,many,TRBV10-3,CAIRELGLAGGSEQYF,TGTGCCATCAGGGAGTTAGGGCTAGCGGGAGGATCCGAGCAGTACTTC
.,TRBJ2-5,many,TRBV20-1,CSGRGAGRQETQYF,TGCAGTGGCCGTGGGGCAGGGCGTCAAGAGACCCAGTACTTC
TRBD1,TRBJ1-5,many,TRBV7-2,CASSLSGTGSLNQPQHF,TGTGCCAGCAGTCTTAGCGGGACAGGGTCGCTCAATCAGCCCCAGCATTTT
TRBD1,TRBJ1-6,.,TRBV6-5,CASSRSGQGGSPLHF,TGTGCCAGCAGTAGGTCCGGACAGGGCGGATCACCCCTCCACTTT
.,TRBJ2-7,.,TRBV10-3,CASRWGRTSYEQYF,TGTGCCAGCAGATGGGGCCGAACTAGCTACGAGCAGTACTTC
TRBD1,TRBJ1-1,.,TRBV9,CASSLPGQGEVAFF,TGTGCCAGCAGCCTACCGGGACAGGGTGAGGTAGCTTTCTTT
TRBD1,TRBJ2-5,many,TRBV2,CANTGTGWQTQYF,TGTGCCAACACCGGGACAGGGTGGCAGACCCAGTACTTC
TRBD1,TRBJ1-4,few,TRBV25-1,CASSAPTGRPNEKLFF,TGTGCCAGCAGTGCGCCGACAGGGAGGCCTAATGAAAAACTGTTTTTT
TRBD2,TRBJ2-5,.,TRBV12-3/TRBV12-4,CASSGRGLAVFETQYF,TGTGCCAGCAGCGGCAGGGGACTAGCGGTTTTTGAGACCCAGTACTTC
TRBD1,TRBJ2-7,many,TRBV7-9,CASSSDRGLFEQYF,TGTGCCAGCAGCTCTGACAGGGGATTGTTCGAGCAGTACTTC
.,TRBJ1-1,.,TRBV2,CASSDSGLNTEAFF,TGTGCCAGCAGTGACTCAGGGCTGAACACTGAAGCTTTCTTT
.,TRBJ1-6,many,TRBV7-8,CASSLAAGNNSPLHF,TGTGCCAGCAGCTTAGCGGCAGGGAATAATTCACCCCTCCACTTT
.,TRBJ2-7,.,TRBV7-9,CAGSKMGTPLSYEQYF,TGTGCCGGCAGCAAAATGGGGACACCCCTCTCCTACGAGCAGTACTTC
.,TRBJ1-3,few,TRBV5-4,CASRSDGGNTIYF,TGTGCCAGCAGGTCTGACGGGGGAAACACCATATATTTT
.,TRBJ1-4,.,TRBV10-3,CAISENGWEKLFF,TGTGCCATCAGTGAGAACGGTTGGGAAAAACTGTTTTTT
.,TRBJ1-2,many,TRBV10-3,CAISEPPRADNYGYTF,TGTGCCATCAGTGAGCCTCCTCGGGCAGATAACTATGGCTACACCTTC
.,TRBJ2-7,few,TRBV28,CASSFRQSPWEQYF,TGTGCCAGCAGTTTTCGACAGTCCCCCTGGGAGCAGTACTTC